This T cell receptor beta chain was profiled in a study of T cells in Graves' hyperthyroidism and ophthalmopathy. This CDR3 has 16 amino acids. V shed 0 bases, J shed 5 bases, and the junction held 8 bases outside the gene matches. Germline CDR1 LGHNA, CDR2 YNFKEQ. TCR beta CDR3 sequences were amplified from RNA transcripts. Researchers ran a first-round RT-PCR on the TCR CDR3 using the HTBI primer set. TCRdb re-derived calls from the multiplex PCR reads in MiXCR, one entry per CDR3 protein. The table has about 720,000 distinct CDR3 sequences, approximately 18% seen once; the top ten hold approximately 15%.

The V and J genes are TRBV4-2 and TRBJ1-1; 8 nucleotides match TRBD1. Specimen: blood. This sequence originates from a woman aged 45-60 years with Graves' hyperthyroidism that later progressed to Graves' ophthalmopathy. CDR3 bases: TGTGCCAGCAGCCAAGATGGGGCAGGGGGCACGACTGAAGCTTTCTTT. Translating it yields CASSQDGAGGTTEAFF.